The rows below give T cell receptor beta chains drawn from one sample of a study of blood T cell repertoires in COVID-19. Produced via immunoSEQ multiplex PCR; TCRdb's table is partial and in-frame only. Of 35,000 to 40,000 clones listed, approximately 91% were seen once; the top ten hold 12%. Sample: peripheral blood. The receptors shown here come from a man in his sixties with active COVID-19. CDR3s include the opening cysteine and the closing phenylalanine or tryptophan. D genes are given only for firm matches.

d_gene	j_gene	v_gene	CDR3nt	CDR3aa
-	TRBJ2-6	TRBV13	TGTGCCAGCAGCTTTTCAGGGCTCCCTGGGGCCAACGTCCTGACTTTC	CASSFSGLPGANVLTF
-	TRBJ1-3	TRBV30	TGTGCCTGGAATTTACAGGGTTGGGGAAACACCATATATTTT	CAWNLQGWGNTIYF
-	TRBJ1-5	TRBV10-2	-	CASSESSELLHQHF
TRBD1	TRBJ1-6	TRBV5-1	TGCGCCAGCAGCCGCACCGGGACAGGGGAAGGGTCACCCCTCCACTTT	CASSRTGTGEGSPLHF
TRBD2	TRBJ2-2	TRBV7-3	TGTGCCAGCAGCCTCCCTAGCGGGAGAGGAACCGGGGAGCTGTTTTTT	CASSLPSGRGTGELFF
-	TRBJ2-1	TRBV27	TGTGCCAGCAGTCTGATCGGAGGTGAGCAGTTCTTC	CASSLIGGEQFF
TRBD2	TRBJ2-5	TRBV28	TGTGCCAGCAGTCACCGACTAGCGGGAGTTAGAGAGACCCAGTACTTC	CASSHRLAGVRETQYF
-	TRBJ2-7	TRBV7-2	TGTGCCAGCAGCTTAAACAGCGGCCATTACGAGCAGTACTTC	CASSLNSGHYEQYF
-	TRBJ2-7	TRBV6-6	TGTGCCAGCACCGCGAACAGGGCCCCCTACGAGCAGTACTTC	CASTANRAPYEQYF
-	TRBJ1-1	TRBV7-9	TGTGCCAGCAGCCGGGATTTTCTAATGGGAGCTTTCTTT	CASSRDFLMGAFF